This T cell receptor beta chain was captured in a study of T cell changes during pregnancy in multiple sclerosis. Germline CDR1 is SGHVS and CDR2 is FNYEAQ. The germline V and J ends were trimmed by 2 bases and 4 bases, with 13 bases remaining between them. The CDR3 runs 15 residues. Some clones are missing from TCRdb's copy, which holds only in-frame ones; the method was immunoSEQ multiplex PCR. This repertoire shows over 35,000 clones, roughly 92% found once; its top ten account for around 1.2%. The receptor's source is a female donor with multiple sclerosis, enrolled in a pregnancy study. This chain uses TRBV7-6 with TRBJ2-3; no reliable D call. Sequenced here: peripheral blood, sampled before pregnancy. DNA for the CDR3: TGTGCCAGCAGCTTATTACGTAGTGTCTCAGATACGCAGTATTTT. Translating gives CASSLLRSVSDTQYF.